The 30 T cell receptor beta chains given below trace back to one sample, sequenced in a study of cytotoxic CD8 clonotypes in ibrutinib-treated CLL. The protocol was immunoSEQ multiplex PCR, while the TCRdb copy is restricted to in-frame clones and leaves out a portion. The repertoire consists of 110,000 to 150,000 clones, with 75% to 80% occurring once and the leading ten covering 4.5% to 6.5%. Sequencing used PBMCs, obtained after 24 months of ibrutinib treatment. The receptors come from a human donor with chronic lymphocytic leukemia.

The chain links TRBV28 to TRBJ1-2, with D maybe TRBD1 (5 bases). Trimming removed 5 bases from V and 8 bases from J, with 18 bases in between. From germline, CDR1 is MDHEN and CDR2 SYDVKM. CDR3 length: 14 amino acids. The CDR3 region has the DNA TGTGCCAGCAGTCCCCCGGGACCCATGTGGGGCTACACCTTC. It translates to CASSPPGPMWGYTF.

This clone was found a few times. CDR3 in DNA: TGTGCCAGCAGCCAAGAGTGGCAGAGTGCCTACGAGCAGTACTTC. Encoded protein: CASSQEWQSAYEQYF. The chain combines TRBV4-2 with TRBJ2-7; D is undetermined. Germline lookup yields CDR1 LGHNA and CDR2 YNFKEQ. V lost 0 bases to trimming and J lost 2 bases, with 11 bases between them. This CDR3 comprises 15 residues.

This clone has only a few counts. The chain recombines TRBV7-9 with TRBJ1-2; a weak D match, TRBD1 (6 bases). Germline V gene data show CDR1 as SEHNR and CDR2 as FQNEAQ (reference sequence). The CDR3 extends over 15 amino acids. Trimming removed 4 bases from V and 4 bases from J, with 16 bases in between. The CDR3 nucleotides read TGTGCCAGCAGCTCCACCGACAGGATCAGCTATGGCTACACCTTC. It yields the protein CASSSTDRISYGYTF.

The rearrangement joins TRBV7-9 to TRBJ1-1; maybe TRBD1 (6 bases). Germline V gives CDR1 SEHNR, CDR2 FQNEAQ (reference sequence). Trimming pared 5 bases from V and 1 base from J, leaving 11 bases between. This CDR3 region has 14 residues. CDR3 in amino acids: CASSPWGPNTEAFF. The CDR3 coding sequence is TGTGCCAGCAGCCCATGGGGGCCGAACACTGAAGCTTTCTTT.

The chain couples TRBV4-2 to TRBJ2-2; D gene ambiguous. The CDR3 runs to 14 residues. Germline assignment: CDR1 LGHNA and CDR2 YNFKEQ. V was trimmed by 5 bases and J by 1 base, leaving 8 bases between them. CDR3 region: CASSSTMNTGELFF. CDR3 coding DNA: TGTGCCAGCAGCTCTACCATGAACACCGGGGAGCTGTTTTTT.

The CDR3 region has the DNA TGTGCCAGCAGCTTAGATGGGAGGGGGGGCGTCGATGAGCAGTTCTTC. It encodes CASSLDGRGGVDEQFF. This rearrangement joins TRBV11-3 to TRBJ2-1; maybe TRBD2 (7 bases). The CDR3 spans 16 residues. CDR1 is SGHNT, CDR2 YENEEA, per germline. The V end was cut by 0 bases, the J end by 8 bases, with 17 bases between.

This chain joins TRBV27 and TRBJ1-3; D not resolved. CDR3 length: 15 amino acids. Trimming removed 0 bases from V and 5 bases from J, with 11 bases in between. The germline gives CDR1 MNHEY, CDR2 SMNVEV (reference sequence). Written as DNA, the CDR3 is TGTGCCAGCAGTTTATCCGGGCCGCCCCGAAACACCATATATTTT. Amino acids: CASSLSGPPRNTIYF.

J is TRBJ1-2 and V is TRBV6-5, with 7 nucleotides matching TRBD1. The germline V gene encodes CDR1 MNHEY and CDR2 SVGAGI. V lost 5 bases to trimming and J lost 8 bases; unmatched junction nucleotides: 8. This CDR3 has 13 amino acids. CDR3 sequence: CASSPRQGEGYTF. The DNA for the CDR3 is TGTGCCAGCAGTCCCCGACAGGGCGAGGGCTACACCTTC.

The chain employs TRBV14 and TRBJ1-5; D may be TRBD1 (5 bases). Germline values: CDR1 SGHDN, CDR2 FVKESK. V was cut by 0 bases and J by 8 bases, with 14 bases left in between. The CDR3 is 15 residues long. The CDR3 nucleotides are TGTGCCAGCAGCCAAGATTGGGGCAGCAGGGAGCCCCAGCATTTT. It is translated as CASSQDWGSREPQHF. Drawing the rest from reference TRBV14 and TRBJ1-5, the complete variable domain is EAGVTQFPSHSVIEKGQTVTLRCDPISGHDNLYWYRRVMGKEIKFLLHFVKESKQDESGMPNNRFLAERTGGTYSTLKVQPAELEDSGVYFCASSQDWGSREPQHFGDGTRLSIL.

The rearrangement uses TRBV19 and TRBJ1-1, with D tentatively TRBD1 (5 bases). Germline V gives CDR1 LNHDA, CDR2 SQIVND (reference sequence). This CDR3 spans 15 amino acids. The germline V and J ends were trimmed by 5 bases and 2 bases, with 15 bases remaining between them. CDR3 sequence (DNA): TGTGCCAGTAGTCCTCGGGGGGACCTAAACACTGAAGCTTTCTTT. This sequence encodes CASSPRGDLNTEAFF. Variable domain in full (rest from reference TRBV19 and TRBJ1-1): DGGITQSPKYLFRKEGQNVTLSCEQNLNHDAMYWYRQDPGQGLRLIYYSQIVNDFQKGDIAEGYSVSREKKESFPLTVTSAQKNPTAFYLCASSPRGDLNTEAFFGQGTRLTVV.

This clone has just a few counts. The gene calls are TRBV4-3 and TRBJ2-7; 9 bases map to TRBD1. This CDR3 comprises 15 residues. CDR1 and CDR2 from the germline V gene are LGHNA and YSLEER. Trimming cost V 5 bases and J 2 bases; bases outside gene matches: 7. The CDR3 region is CASSTQTGGPYEQYF. CDR3 DNA sequence: TGCGCCAGCAGCACCCAGACAGGGGGGCCCTACGAGCAGTACTTC.

The rearrangement uses TRBV27 and TRBJ2-5, with TRBD2 identical over 9 bases. V shed 2 bases, J shed 2 bases, and the junction held 6 bases outside the gene matches. Per germline, CDR1 MNHEY and CDR2 SMNVEV (reference sequence). This CDR3 has 16 residues. The CDR3 is CASSLGPAGGQETQYF. The CDR3 region has the DNA TGTGCCAGCAGTTTAGGTCCAGCGGGGGGTCAAGAGACCCAGTACTTC.

V and J are TRBV7-3 and TRBJ2-3, with a weak D call TRBD2 (6 bases). This CDR3 is built from 15 residues. Trimming left V 2 bases short and J 5 bases short, with 14 bases between. The germline gives CDR1 SGHTA, CDR2 FQGTGA. CDR3 bases: TGTGCCAGCAGCTTACGGCGGGATTCCGGAGATACGCAGTATTTT. Translation gives CASSLRRDSGDTQYF.

A few counts support this clone. V usage is TRBV7-2 and J usage is TRBJ1-2; D may be TRBD1 (6 bases). Germline V CDR1 and CDR2: SGHTA, FQGNSA. V was shortened by 0 bases and J by 7 bases, with 12 bases between the two germline ends. This CDR3 has 14 amino acids. CDR3 in DNA: TGTGCCAGCAGCTTAGCCGCGGGGGGCGGTGGCTACACCTTC. Its protein product is CASSLAAGGGGYTF.

In its sample, this clone was seen once. The chain employs TRBV19 and TRBJ2-3; D not certain. The CDR3 covers 16 residues. Germline CDR1 reads LNHDA; CDR2 reads SQIVND (reference sequence). The germline V and J ends were trimmed by 7 bases and 1 base, with 18 bases remaining between them. The CDR3 loop is CASMVPGLPGTDTQYF. CDR3 DNA sequence: TGTGCCAGTATGGTGCCCGGGCTCCCTGGCACAGATACGCAGTATTTT.

This chain uses TRBV7-2 with TRBJ2-3, with 10 bases fitting TRBD1. CDR1 is SGHTA and CDR2 is FQGNSA in the germline V gene. This CDR3 region has 15 residues. Trimming cost V 7 bases and J 4 bases; bases outside gene matches: 8. The CDR3 spells CASTPGDRGPDTQYF. DNA for the CDR3: TGTGCCAGCACCCCGGGGGACAGGGGTCCAGATACGCAGTATTTT.

This rearrangement joins TRBV15 to TRBJ2-4; 9 positions agree with TRBD1. The CDR3 is 17 residues long. The V gene end was trimmed by 3 bases and the J gene end by 1 base; junction bases not matched to a gene: 7. Germline-derived CDR1 and CDR2 are LNHNV and YYDKDF (reference sequence). In DNA form, the CDR3 reads TGTGCCACCAGCAGCGGGACAGGGCCCCTGGCCAAAAACATTCAGTACTTC. Translating it yields CATSSGTGPLAKNIQYF.

The chain has TRBV5-4 and TRBJ2-5; TRBD2 might be the D (7 bases). Germline CDR1 SGHNT, CDR2 YYREEE (reference sequence). V dropped 4 bases and J dropped 4 bases, with 14 bases sitting between them. The CDR3 contains 14 residues. This CDR3 is CASSRGGAGETQYF. DNA for the CDR3: TGTGCCAGCAGCAGGGGGGGCGCGGGAGAGACCCAGTACTTC.

This chain uses TRBV10-3 with TRBJ2-5, with D maybe TRBD2 (7 bases). The CDR3 loop spans 15 amino acids. Trimming cost V 10 bases and J 4 bases, with 22 bases left between them. Germline-derived CDR1 and CDR2 are ENHRY and SYGVKD. CDR3 region: CATLGGTSSLETQYF. The DNA of the CDR3 is TGTGCCACCCTGGGGGGGACATCGAGCTTAGAGACCCAGTACTTC.

This clone is a singleton in its sample. The J gene is TRBJ2-4, the V gene TRBV7-2; D is unresolved. V was cut by 1 base and J by 0 bases, with 13 bases left in between. The CDR3 extends over 17 amino acids. CDR1 is SGHTA, CDR2 FQGNSA, per germline. The CDR3 spells CASSLGQVLLAKNIQYF. DNA for the CDR3: TGTGCCAGCAGCTTAGGGCAGGTCTTACTAGCCAAAAACATTCAGTACTTC. The full variable domain, rest sourced from reference TRBV7-2 and TRBJ2-4, is GAGVSQSPSNKVTEKGKDVELRCDPISGHTALYWYRQSLGQGLEFLIYFQGNSAPDKSGLPSDRFSAERTGGSVSTLTIQRTQQEDSAVYLCASSLGQVLLAKNIQYFGAGTRLSVL.

CDR3 amino acids: CASSIRGTGQGPQHF. The CDR3 DNA sequence: TGTGCCAGTAGTATTCGGGGGACAGGGCAAGGGCCCCAGCATTTT. The V gene is TRBV19, the J gene TRBJ1-5, with 9 positions matching TRBD1. Losses at the gene ends were 3 bases for V and 9 bases for J; bases not matched to a gene: 9. Germline CDR1 reads LNHDA; CDR2 reads SQIVND (reference sequence). The CDR3 is 15 amino acids. Complete variable domain (other parts from reference TRBV19 and TRBJ1-5): DGGITQSPKYLFRKEGQNVTLSCEQNLNHDAMYWYRQDPGQGLRLIYYSQIVNDFQKGDIAEGYSVSREKKESFPLTVTSAQKNPTAFYLCASSIRGTGQGPQHFGDGTRLSIL.

This clone was counted between two and nine times. The chain has TRBV10-3 and TRBJ2-7; maybe TRBD2 (6 bases). V lost 10 bases, J lost 3 bases, and 22 bases lay in between. The length of the CDR3 is 15 residues. The germline V gene has CDR1 ENHRY and CDR2 SYGVKD. CDR3 region: CASYPGLSGDYEQYF. CDR3 in DNA: TGTGCCAGTTATCCGGGACTGTCCGGGGACTACGAGCAGTACTTC.

This clone was recorded only once. The rearrangement uses TRBV6-6 and TRBJ2-3; 7 positions match TRBD2. The CDR3 has 14 residues. Germline V gives CDR1 MNHNY, CDR2 SVGAGI (reference sequence). With V trimmed by 4 bases and J by 4 bases, 5 bases remained unmatched. The CDR3 coding sequence is TGTGCCAGCAGTTCTCCCGGACTAGCAGATACGCAGTATTTT. Amino acid sequence: CASSSPGLADTQYF.

J is TRBJ1-3 and V is TRBV2; D is undetermined. V lost 1 base and J lost 3, with 4 bases in between. Germline CDR1 is SNHLY and CDR2 is FYNNEI. The length of the CDR3 is 13 residues. CDR3 coding DNA: TGTGCCAGCAGTGAAGGGGTTGGAAACACCATATATTTT. It specifies CASSEGVGNTIYF.

This clone was found a few times. The chain uses TRBV19 and TRBJ1-4; D is uncertain. Per germline, CDR1 LNHDA and CDR2 SQIVND (reference sequence). The CDR3 totals 15 residues. The V gene lost 7 bases and the J gene lost 0 bases, with 12 bases spanning the gap. This CDR3 is CASMDPKATNEKLFF. In DNA, the CDR3 is TGTGCCAGTATGGACCCTAAGGCAACTAATGAAAAACTGTTTTTT.

This chain uses TRBV7-2 with TRBJ2-5; D may be TRBD1 or TRBD2 (5 bases each). Trimming stripped 7 bases from V and 4 bases from J, with 13 bases between. This CDR3 has 13 amino acids. Germline V gives CDR1 SGHTA, CDR2 FQGNSA. CDR3 residues: CASTTGAPETQYF. The CDR3 region has the DNA TGTGCCAGCACCACCGGGGCTCCAGAGACCCAGTACTTC.

This clone has a single count. The rearrangement joins TRBV12-1 to TRBJ1-3. TRBV12-1 is assigned pseudogene status. The CDR3 covers 13 residues. DNA of the CDR3: TGTGCCAGCAGCTTTAGGAGGGGAAACACCATATATTTT. Translating gives CASSFRRGNTIYF.

This clone was counted only a few times. The chain employs TRBV4-1 and TRBJ2-7; D not resolved. From germline, CDR1 is MGHRA and CDR2 YSYEKL. CDR3 length: 16 residues. Trimming took off 2 bases at V and 2 bases at J, with 16 bases between the two ends. The CDR3 protein is CASSQMSPPRAYEQYF. The CDR3 nucleotides are TGCGCCAGCAGCCAAATGTCCCCCCCCCGGGCCTACGAGCAGTACTTC.

For this clone: This sample also contains other DNA sequences that code for the same CDR3. This chain uses TRBV30 with TRBJ1-5; D call uncertain. The V end lost 0 bases, the J end lost 0 bases, and 3 bases lay between the germline ends. The CDR3 has 13 residues. CDR1 is GTSNPN, CDR2 SVGIG, per germline (reference sequence). Here the CDR3 reads CAWSVRSNQPQHF. CDR3 nucleotides: TGTGCCTGGAGTGTACGTAGCAATCAGCCCCAGCATTTT.

The chain is built from TRBV6-1 and TRBJ1-1; D is perhaps TRBD1 (5 bases). CDR1 MNHNS and CDR2 SASEGT come from the germline V gene. V gave up 6 bases and J gave up 0 bases, with 11 bases separating them. The CDR3 consists of 14 residues. The CDR3 loop is CASSPGPLNTEAFF. As DNA, the CDR3 is TGTGCCAGCAGCCCGGGACCGTTGAACACTGAAGCTTTCTTT.